This TCR beta chain stems from a study of shared clonotypes between healthy human individuals (dated by TCRdb to the early 2020s). At the level of the whole study: The cohort included three men and two women between 18 and 49 years of age. Per donor, three plates each were used for CD4 naive and CD4 memory, two for CD8 naive, and one for CD8 memory. Blood TCR repertoires of a handful of healthy adults were deeply sequenced to estimate repertoire size and the extent of clonotype sharing between individuals. To increase sequencing depth and limit assay-specific biases, different laboratories used diverse techniques to prepare libraries and sequence TCR repertoires. Between about 0.94 and 8.9 billion PBMCs per donor were obtained by leukapheresis. Study-wide conclusions, independent of this receptor: The genetic and exposure-history diversity represented was limited by the small number of donors. Sampling was limited to blood, and TCR repertoires in tissue likely differ from TCR repertoires in blood. Based on pairwise subsampling, the degree of clonotype sharing among donors was expected to be affected by sequencing depth. Rarefaction of sorted-subset datasets indicated incomplete sequencing despite the large sequencing depth. Naive subsets generally had larger estimated clonotype richness than memory subsets. Across a few donors, approximately 5% of naive CD4, more than 3% of naive CD8, 2% to 2.5% of memory CD4, and over 0.35% of memory CD8 clonotypes were shared. Compared with non-shared clonotypes, clonotypes shared by all four sorted-subset donors had higher generation probabilities.

Including the terminal cysteine and phenylalanine, the CDR3 comprises 14 residues. The sequence is cut down to CDR3 DNA, 42 bases in frame from base 1. Reading the germline V gene gives CDR1 SGHRS and CDR2 YFSETQ. V lost 2 bases and J lost 7 bases, and the count of bases not matched to a germline gene is 5. This clone was seen once. Its antigen is not yet known. Base qualities are not provided; no much larger clone lies one nucleotide away. Healthy HIV-negative adults with no recently reported acute infections or vaccinations were included as donors. Only Caucasian adults living in Nashville, Tennessee, USA were represented among the donors. Magnetic negative selection was used to enrich CD4+ T cells, after which naive cells were positively selected on CD45RA and the negative fraction became the memory subset. Blood was obtained by leukapheresis, after which PBMCs were separated by Ficoll-Histopaque density gradient centrifugation and cryopreserved in liquid nitrogen vapor phase. Analytical flow cytometry was used to check the purity and quantity of each magnetically sorted T cell population. Genomic DNA was isolated from each sorted fraction and quantified by UV absorbance on a Nanodrop 2000c.

Using the deep immunoSEQ assay, multiplex PCR amplified TCR CDR3 regions from genomic DNA. Extracted genomic DNA from each cell subset was distributed evenly across all wells of several immunoSEQ 96-well plates, and each plate was treated as a replicate. For sorted subsets, each replicate PCR was loaded with 200 ng genomic DNA, equivalent to about 30,000 T cell genomes. The purified libraries were quantified using a Qubit 3.0 fluorometer, sized with a Bioanalyzer 2100, and then quantified again using the KAPA Library Quantification kit. Every immunoSEQ 96-well plate was sequenced on a dedicated single-read 150-cycle Illumina NextSeq 550 flow cell. Per the original workflow: Because the immunoSEQ output included only junctional sequences and no quality scores, the filtering could not be the same as the filtering used for full-length reads. To assign V/J genes and CDR3, sequences were annotated using PyIR, a Python wrapper for IgBLAST v1.9, with IMGT germline references. Reads with weak V/J assignments (E-value above 1e-6), missing CDR3, stop codons, out-of-frame junctions, or ambiguous translated residues were removed. V3J clonotypes were defined by identical inferred V gene, J gene, and CDR3 amino acid sequence. Percentage overlap between repertoires was calculated by dividing the number of shared unique clonotypes by the size of the smaller repertoire. Three approaches were used to assess repertoire richness: RTK rarefaction, the Chao1 estimator, and Recon v2.1 estimates of unobserved clonotypes. For all TCRbeta clonotypes obtained by the gDNA method from a few donors, generation probabilities were computed with OLGA. In its TCRdb copy, this immuneACCESS table keeps in-frame sequences only and misses some clones. Where compared with another copy, unresolved V genes explain less than half of these, and the others have no known cause. The DNA gave D and trimming, while V, J and clone size come from that table. The sample data list approximately 2.1 million clones, and over 85% of these were observed just once. The ten top clones hold 0.35% to 0.45% of the sample.

The rearranged chain carries TRBV5-1 and TRBJ2-2, with 7 bases matching TRBD1. The sequenced material came from naive CD4+ T cells from PBMCs. The cell subset or site label of this sample denotes: CD45RA+ positively selected. The sequence derives from a man between 18 and 35 years old in good health. Some clones in this sample may be carry-over from other donors' samples. The DNA reads as follows: TGCGCCAGCAGCTTACAGGGGCTCGACGGGGAGCTGTTTTTT. This is translated as CASSLQGLDGELFF.